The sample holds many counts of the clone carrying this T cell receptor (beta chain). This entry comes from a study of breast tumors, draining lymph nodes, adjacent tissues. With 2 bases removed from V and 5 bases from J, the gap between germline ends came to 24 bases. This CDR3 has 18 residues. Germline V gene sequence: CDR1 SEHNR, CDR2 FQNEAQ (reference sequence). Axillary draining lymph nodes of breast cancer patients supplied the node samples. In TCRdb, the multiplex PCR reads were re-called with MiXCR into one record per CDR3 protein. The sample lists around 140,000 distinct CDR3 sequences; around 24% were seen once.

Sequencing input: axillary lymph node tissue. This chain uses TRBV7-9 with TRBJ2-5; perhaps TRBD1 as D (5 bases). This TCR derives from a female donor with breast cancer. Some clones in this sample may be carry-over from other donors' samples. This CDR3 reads CASSLWLGRANTQETQYF. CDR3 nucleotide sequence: TGTGCCAGCAGCTTATGGTTGGGCAGGGCCAACACACAGGAGACCCAGTACTTC.